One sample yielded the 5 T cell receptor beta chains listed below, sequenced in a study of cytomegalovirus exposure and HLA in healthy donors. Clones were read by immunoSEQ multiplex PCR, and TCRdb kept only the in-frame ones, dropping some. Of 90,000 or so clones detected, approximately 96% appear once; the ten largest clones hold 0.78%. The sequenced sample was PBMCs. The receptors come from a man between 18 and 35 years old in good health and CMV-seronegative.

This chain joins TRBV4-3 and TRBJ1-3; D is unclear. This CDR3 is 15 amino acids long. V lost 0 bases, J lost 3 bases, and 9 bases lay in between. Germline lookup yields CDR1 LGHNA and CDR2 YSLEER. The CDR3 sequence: CASSQDRSGGNTIYF. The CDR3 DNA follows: TGCGCCAGCAGCCAAGATAGATCGGGTGGAAACACCATATATTTT.

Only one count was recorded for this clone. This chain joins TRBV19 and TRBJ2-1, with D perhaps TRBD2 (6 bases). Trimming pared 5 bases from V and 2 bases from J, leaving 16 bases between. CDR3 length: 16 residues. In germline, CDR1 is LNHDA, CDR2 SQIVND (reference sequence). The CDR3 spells CASSPFPGVTYNEQFF. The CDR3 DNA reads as TGTGCCAGTAGTCCCTTTCCGGGGGTTACCTACAATGAGCAGTTCTTC. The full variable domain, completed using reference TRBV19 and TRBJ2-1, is DGGITQSPKYLFRKEGQNVTLSCEQNLNHDAMYWYRQDPGQGLRLIYYSQIVNDFQKGDIAEGYSVSREKKESFPLTVTSAQKNPTAFYLCASSPFPGVTYNEQFFGPGTRLTVL.

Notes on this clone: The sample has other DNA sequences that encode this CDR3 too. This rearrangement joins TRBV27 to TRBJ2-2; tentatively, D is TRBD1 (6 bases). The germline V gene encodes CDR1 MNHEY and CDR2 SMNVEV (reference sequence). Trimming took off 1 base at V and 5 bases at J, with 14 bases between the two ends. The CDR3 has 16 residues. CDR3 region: CASSLYGTGPTGELFF. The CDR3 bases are TGTGCCAGCAGTTTATACGGAACAGGGCCTACCGGGGAGCTGTTTTTT.

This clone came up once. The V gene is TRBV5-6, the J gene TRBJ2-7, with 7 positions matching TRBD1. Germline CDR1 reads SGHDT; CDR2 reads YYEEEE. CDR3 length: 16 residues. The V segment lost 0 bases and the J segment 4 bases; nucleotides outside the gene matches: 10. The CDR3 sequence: CASSLAARGFTYEQYF. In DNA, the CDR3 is TGTGCCAGCAGCTTGGCCGCCAGGGGGTTCACATACGAGCAGTACTTC.

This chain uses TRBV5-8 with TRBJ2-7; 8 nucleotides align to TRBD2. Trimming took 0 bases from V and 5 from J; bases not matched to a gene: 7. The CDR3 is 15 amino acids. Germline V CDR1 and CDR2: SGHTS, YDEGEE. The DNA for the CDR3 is TGTGCCAGCAGCTTGGTCTCCTCGGGAGGGAACGAGCAGTACGTC. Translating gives CASSLVSSGGNEQYV.